Below, 17 T cell receptor beta chains from the same sample are listed, as sequenced in a study of T cell responses to AZD1222 COVID-19 vaccine. The repertoire was sequenced with immunoSEQ multiplex PCR; TCRdb's copy has only in-frame clones and lacks some. The sample holds over 85,000 clones, roughly 92% seen once. Specimen: peripheral blood, collected 28 days after the second AZD1222 dose. The receptors originated from an adult who received the AZD1222 COVID-19 vaccine.

The gene calls are TRBV13 and TRBJ2-7; D not resolved. Trimming removed 0 bases at V and 0 bases at J, with 9 bases between. This CDR3 region has 15 residues. Germline V gene lookup returns CDR1 PRHDT and CDR2 FYEKMQ (reference sequence). The CDR3 DNA follows: TGTGCCAGCAGCTTAGGACAGAGTACCTCCTACGAGCAGTACTTC. Protein: CASSLGQSTSYEQYF.

The rearrangement uses TRBV7-2 and TRBJ2-7; D remains ambiguous. Germline assignment: CDR1 SGHTA and CDR2 FQGNSA. The CDR3 has 13 amino acids. V shed 2 bases and J shed 0 bases, with 5 bases lying between them. CDR3 residues: CASSLRYSYEQYF. CDR3 coding DNA: TGTGCCAGCAGCTTAAGGTACTCCTACGAGCAGTACTTC.

V gene TRBV18 combines with J gene TRBJ2-7; 8 bases line up with TRBD1. CDR3 length: 15 amino acids. In germline, CDR1 is KGHSH, CDR2 LQKENI. With 3 bases clipped from V and 4 bases from J, the junction kept 8 bases outside the gene matches. The CDR3 loop is CASSPGQGARYEQYF. The CDR3 nucleotides read TGTGCCAGCTCACCCGGGCAGGGGGCAAGGTACGAGCAGTACTTC.

V usage is TRBV28 and J usage is TRBJ1-3; D is unclear. V lost 4 bases and J 0 bases, leaving 13 bases between the germline ends. The V gene's germline CDR1 is MDHEN and CDR2 SYDVKM. There are 16 residues in the CDR3. The CDR3 reads CASSSFRKSSGNTIYF. For the CDR3, the DNA is TGTGCCAGCAGTTCCTTCAGGAAGAGCTCTGGAAACACCATATATTTT.

The chain combines TRBV24-1 with TRBJ2-2, with D uncertain. Deletions cut 0 bases from V and 7 bases from J, with 8 bases between. The V gene's germline CDR1 is KGHDR and CDR2 SFDVKD. This CDR3 is 14 amino acids long. Here the CDR3 reads CATSDLWGSGELFF. The CDR3 DNA sequence: TGTGCCACCAGTGATTTGTGGGGTAGCGGGGAGCTGTTTTTT.

The table lists this clone with a few counts. The rearrangement uses TRBV9 and TRBJ1-3; D is unresolved. Trimming took 0 bases from V and 7 from J, leaving 8 bases between them. In germline, CDR1 is SGDLS, CDR2 YYNGEE. This CDR3 region has 13 residues. CDR3 nucleotides: TGTGCCAGCAGCGTAGACGTGCGGAACACCATATATTTT. It encodes CASSVDVRNTIYF.

This chain uses TRBV5-1 with TRBJ1-1; D unresolved. The CDR3 covers 17 residues. Germline V lookup: CDR1 SGHRS, CDR2 YFSETQ. Trimming removed 0 bases from V and 1 base from J, with 16 bases in between. In nucleotides, the CDR3 is TGCGCCAGCAGCTTGGCCGGGATTAGTCCCGCGAACACTGAAGCTTTCTTT. Its protein is CASSLAGISPANTEAFF.

The chain couples TRBV15 to TRBJ2-4, with 8 nucleotides matching TRBD1. The CDR3 runs 15 residues. The V gene's germline CDR1 is LNHNV and CDR2 YYDKDF (reference sequence). V trimming: 3 bases; J trimming: 7 bases; junction bases outside the gene matches: 8. The DNA for the CDR3 is TGTGCCACCAGCAGGGTCGGGACAGGCCCGAACATTCAGTACTTC. Its protein is CATSRVGTGPNIQYF.

This chain joins TRBV5-1 and TRBJ1-1; D uncertain. Deletions cut 0 bases from V and 6 bases from J, with 9 bases between. Germline CDR1 SGHRS, CDR2 YFSETQ. The CDR3 runs 13 residues. CDR3 nucleotides: TGCGCCAGCAGCTTGGGAGGCGCCGCTGAAGCTTTCTTT. Translation gives CASSLGGAAEAFF.

The gene calls are TRBV5-4 and TRBJ2-1; 7 bases match TRBD2. Per the germline V gene, CDR1 is SGHNT and CDR2 is YYREEE (reference sequence). CDR3 length equals 11 residues. J lost 15 bases, V lost 1 base, and 4 bases had no gene match. Written as DNA, the CDR3 is TGTGCCAGCAGCTTGAGCGGGGCCGCGTTCTTC. It is translated as CASSLSGAAFF.

The genes are TRBV24-1 and TRBJ1-1; D gene unclear. Germline V gene sequence: CDR1 KGHDR, CDR2 SFDVKD. V was trimmed by 0 bases and J by 9 bases, leaving 13 bases between them. The CDR3 is 14 residues long. CDR3: CATSDLTGDVKAFF. CDR3 nucleotides: TGTGCCACCAGTGATTTGACCGGGGATGTTAAAGCTTTCTTT.

The V gene is TRBV5-4, the J gene TRBJ1-1; 10 nucleotides match TRBD1. CDR3 length: 14 amino acids. Per germline, CDR1 SGHNT and CDR2 YYREEE (reference sequence). V lost 3 bases and J lost 3; bases outside the gene matches: 2. The CDR3 spells CASSSGQGDTEAFF. The CDR3 nucleotides read TGTGCCAGCAGCTCCGGACAGGGGGACACTGAAGCTTTCTTT.

The V and J genes are TRBV19 and TRBJ2-7; D unresolved. From germline, CDR1 is LNHDA and CDR2 SQIVND (reference sequence). The CDR3 length is 9 residues. V was clipped by 6 bases and J by 6 bases, with 3 bases between them. The CDR3 DNA is TGTGCCAGTAGGGGCGAGCAGTACTTC. It codes for CASRGEQYF.

In DNA, the CDR3 is TGTGCCAGCAGTTTCGGGACTATCTCCTACAATGAGCAGTTCTTC. This translates into CASSFGTISYNEQFF. The chain employs TRBV6-2 or TRBV6-3 and TRBJ2-1; 7 nucleotides match TRBD2. The CDR3 runs 15 residues. Germline CDR1 is MNHEY and CDR2 is SVGEGT. V was pared by 4 bases and J by 0 bases, with 3 bases of the junction left unmatched.

V and J are TRBV10-3 and TRBJ2-7; TRBD2 matches at 7 bases. This CDR3 is built from 13 residues. Trimming removed 11 bases from V and 2 bases from J; junction bases left unmatched: 9. Germline CDR1 is ENHRY and CDR2 is SYGVKD. Here the CDR3 reads CAASGAGPYEQYF. The CDR3 coding sequence is TGTGCCGCCAGCGGGGCAGGACCCTACGAGCAGTACTTC.

The J gene is TRBJ2-1, the V gene TRBV6-1, with 9 bases lining up with TRBD2. This CDR3 spans 14 amino acids. Trimming removed 2 bases from V and 14 bases from J; junction bases left unmatched: 10. Germline CDR1 is MNHNS and CDR2 is SASEGT. Here the CDR3 DNA reads TGTGCCAGCAGTGAAACAGTCCTAGCGGGGAGGGAGTTCTTC. As protein: CASSETVLAGREFF.

V and J are TRBV5-5 and TRBJ1-5; no clear D gene. This CDR3 spans 15 amino acids. From germline, CDR1 is SGHKS and CDR2 YYEKEE (reference sequence). Trimming stripped 0 bases from V and 0 bases from J, with 7 bases between. Written as DNA, the CDR3 is TGTGCCAGCAGCTTGGACGGGGATAGCAATCAGCCCCAGCATTTT. The encoded protein is CASSLDGDSNQPQHF.